Sequencing of this TCR beta chain was carried out in a study of blood T cell repertoires in COVID-19. Authors' analysis steps: Reference gene primers were amplified, and this amplification served to estimate nucleated cell counts. Repertoires were generated with immunoSEQ multiplex PCR, while TCRdb's copy carries only in-frame clones and drops some. The V and J calls and the clone size are those of that table, but D and trimming were determined from the DNA. Altogether about 140,000 clones are present, roughly 80% being singletons, with the ten largest covering around 9.9%. V lost 5 bases, J lost 4 bases, and 19 bases stayed unmatched. In germline, CDR1 is MNHEY, CDR2 SVGEGT. The CDR3 consists of 19 residues. This clone was seen more than once but under ten times.

The chain couples TRBV6-2 or TRBV6-3 to TRBJ2-3; 9 bases are shared with TRBD2. The receptor was isolated from a man in his sixties who had recovered from COVID-19. Sequencing input: peripheral blood. CDR3 loop: CASSTDRTTSGGLADTQYF. The CDR3, as DNA: TGTGCCAGCAGTACAGACCGAACCACCAGCGGGGGGCTTGCAGATACGCAGTATTTT.